The 25 T cell receptor beta chains in this list originate from one sample, sequenced in a study of blood T cell repertoires in COVID-19 (dated by TCRdb to 2020 to 2022). Receptor libraries were prepared by the immunoSEQ multiplex PCR assay. Here the immuneACCESS table is served through TCRdb, limited to in-frame sequences with V and J called. Missing clones are a known gap in these copies; in checked studies unresolved V genes cover under half, and the rest lacks a known reason. This sample holds more than 60,000 clones; approximately 84% were observed only once. 10% to 15% of the sample comes from the top ten. Material for sequencing was peripheral blood. Receptor source: a man between 45 and 60 years old with COVID-19, enrolled during active disease.

V gene TRBV12-3 or TRBV12-4 combines with J gene TRBJ2-1, with 9 bases identical to TRBD1. Trimming removed 7 bases from V and 8 bases from J; junction bases left unmatched: 6. The CDR3 length is 13 residues. The CDR3 spells CASKQGAVDEQFF. The CDR3 coding sequence is TGTGCCAGCAAACAGGGGGCCGTCGATGAGCAGTTCTTC.

The CDR3 loop reads CASSFGTDNYGYTF. The CDR3 DNA sequence: TGTGCCAGCAGCTTCGGGACAGATAACTATGGCTACACCTTC. The genes are TRBV7-8 and TRBJ1-2; 7 bases fit TRBD1. The V segment lost 3 bases and the J segment 1 base; nucleotides outside the gene matches: 2. In germline, CDR1 is SGHVS, CDR2 FQNEAQ. CDR3 size: 14 residues.

The chain is built from TRBV5-4 and TRBJ1-6; D is possibly TRBD1 (6 bases). Trimming took 5 bases from V and 10 from J, leaving 10 bases between them. There are 12 residues in the CDR3. Per germline, CDR1 SGHNT and CDR2 YYREEE (reference sequence). The CDR3 nucleotides read TGTGCCAGCAGACAGGGAGACTCACCCCTCCACTTT. Translation: CASRQGDSPLHF.

The chain combines TRBV5-1 with TRBJ1-6; 8 bases are shared with TRBD1. J lost 9 bases, V lost 2 bases, and 7 bases had no gene match. The germline V gene encodes CDR1 SGHRS and CDR2 YFSETQ. This CDR3 spans 15 amino acids. Here the CDR3 DNA reads TGCGCCAGCAGCTTTCAAGGACAGGGTGGTTCACCCCTCCACTTT. This gives the protein CASSFQGQGGSPLHF.

This chain uses TRBV5-6 with TRBJ1-3; 9 bases map to TRBD1. CDR1 SGHDT and CDR2 YYEEEE come from the germline V gene. The length of the CDR3 is 15 residues. The V segment lost 0 bases and the J segment 8 bases; nucleotides outside the gene matches: 6. The CDR3 nucleotides are TGTGCCAGCAGCTTGGTCAGGACAGGGGTGGACACCATATATTTT. Encoded protein: CASSLVRTGVDTIYF.

V is TRBV19 and J is TRBJ1-2, with 11 bases fitting TRBD1. Germline V gives CDR1 LNHDA, CDR2 SQIVND (reference sequence). CDR3 length equals 16 residues. Germline trimming cut 5 bases from V and 2 bases from J; bases unmatched to any gene: 7. The CDR3 is CASSEMGDRGNYGYTF. The CDR3, as DNA: TGTGCCAGTAGTGAAATGGGGGACAGGGGGAACTATGGCTACACCTTC.

The V call is TRBV7-9, the J call TRBJ2-7; 8 bases are a match to TRBD2. Germline CDR1 reads SEHNR; CDR2 reads FQNEAQ (reference sequence). This CDR3 spans 13 amino acids. V lost 3 bases, J lost 5 bases, and 3 bases stayed unmatched. DNA for the CDR3: TGTGCCAGCAGCTTCGGGGGGGTCAACGAGCAGTACTTC. It encodes CASSFGGVNEQYF. The full variable domain, completed using reference TRBV7-9 and TRBJ2-7, is DTGVSQNPRHKITKRGQNVTFRCDPISEHNRLYWYRQTLGQGPEFLTYFQNEAQLEKSRLLSDRFSAERPKGSFSTLEIQRTEQGDSAMYLCASSFGGVNEQYFGPGTRLTVT.

The chain joins TRBV5-1 to TRBJ1-3; maybe TRBD1 (5 bases). Trimming pared 3 bases from V and 0 bases from J, leaving 10 bases between. CDR1 is SGHRS and CDR2 is YFSETQ in the germline V gene. The length of the CDR3 is 15 residues. The CDR3 DNA follows: TGCGCCAGCAGCTCGGCAGGGTTCTCTGGAAACACCATATATTTT. It yields the protein CASSSAGFSGNTIYF.

This chain links TRBV12-3 or TRBV12-4 with TRBJ2-5, with D hard to call. V was pared by 3 bases and J by 3 bases, with 8 bases between. This CDR3 spans 13 amino acids. For the CDR3, the DNA is TGTGCCAGCAGTTTTGGAGAGAAAGAGACCCAGTACTTC. This translates into CASSFGEKETQYF.

The CDR3 bases are TGCGCCAGCAGCCAAAGTTCCTCAGGGGGAGGTCAGCCCCAGCATTTT. Residues: CASSQSSSGGGQPQHF. This rearrangement joins TRBV4-1 to TRBJ1-5; 7 nucleotides align to TRBD1. The CDR3 has 16 residues. Germline CDR1 reads MGHRA; CDR2 reads YSYEKL. V gave up 2 bases and J gave up 6 bases; unmatched junction bases: 10.

This chain joins TRBV6-4 and TRBJ2-5; D is undetermined. The CDR3 has 11 amino acids. Germline loops: CDR1 MRHNA, CDR2 SNTAGT. V was trimmed by 4 bases and J by 2 bases, leaving 2 bases between them. CDR3 protein: CASSAQETQYF. The DNA of the CDR3 is TGTGCCAGCAGTGCTCAAGAGACCCAGTACTTC.

The gene calls are TRBV12-3 or TRBV12-4 and TRBJ2-1; D is uncertain. Trimming pared 1 base from V and 6 bases from J, leaving 4 bases between. This CDR3 region has 12 residues. CDR3 bases: TGTGCCAGCAGTTTAGGAGGCAATGAGCAGTTCTTC. As protein: CASSLGGNEQFF.

CDR3 in DNA: TGCGCCAGCAGCTTGTCAGGGGAAGACAATCAGCCCCAGCATTTT. Protein product: CASSLSGEDNQPQHF. The gene calls are TRBV5-1 and TRBJ1-5, with a weak D call TRBD1 (6 bases). The germline CDR1 and CDR2 sequences are SGHRS and YFSETQ. V lost 1 base and J lost 3, with 11 bases in between. The CDR3 loop spans 15 amino acids.

The chain employs TRBV7-6 and TRBJ2-2; TRBD2 is a possible D gene (5 bases). Germline V gene data show CDR1 as SGHVS and CDR2 as FNYEAQ. The V gene lost 5 bases and the J gene lost 0 bases, with 16 bases spanning the gap. The CDR3 length is 17 residues. The CDR3: CASSGPPGIANTGELFF. Here the CDR3 DNA reads TGTGCCAGCAGCGGCCCGCCGGGGATAGCGAACACCGGGGAGCTGTTTTTT.

This chain uses TRBV7-3 with TRBJ2-3; D not certain. From germline, CDR1 is SGHTA and CDR2 FQGTGA. Trimming shortened V by 1 base and J by 1 base, and 12 bases separated the two germline ends. The CDR3 length is 16 residues. The CDR3 region is CASSLNRAIGTDTQYF. Written as DNA, the CDR3 is TGTGCCAGCAGCTTAAATAGAGCTATCGGCACAGATACGCAGTATTTT.

The table lists this clone with a count of one. The chain combines TRBV7-2 with TRBJ2-1; TRBD2 is a possible D gene (5 bases). The germline gives CDR1 SGHTA, CDR2 FQGNSA. CDR3 length: 15 amino acids. V lost 7 bases and J lost 1, with 14 bases in between. The CDR3 DNA sequence: TGTGCCAGCACCCCAGCCCGGAGGTCCTACAATGAGCAGTTCTTC. It specifies CASTPARRSYNEQFF.

V gene TRBV3-1 (or the pseudogene TRBV3-2) combines with J gene TRBJ2-2; D is perhaps TRBD2 (6 bases). The CDR3 length is 14 residues. The ends were cut back, 6 bases at V and 7 bases at J, with 15 bases in the middle. Per germline, CDR1 LGHDT and CDR2 YNNKEL (reference sequence). The chain's CDR3 is CASSRPTEGGELFF. The DNA of the CDR3 is TGTGCCAGCAGTCGCCCAACGGAGGGCGGGGAGCTGTTTTTT.

In its sample, this clone was seen once. This chain's CDR3 is CASSEVAQVANEKLFF. The CDR3, as DNA: TGTGCCAGCAGTGAAGTGGCCCAAGTGGCTAATGAAAAACTGTTTTTT. The chain employs TRBV6-1 and TRBJ1-4, with D unclear. The CDR3 is 16 residues long. Trimming shortened V by 1 base and J by 3 bases, and 12 bases separated the two germline ends. Germline V CDR1 and CDR2: MNHNS, SASEGT.

This clone has more than one count but fewer than ten. The rearrangement links TRBV12-3 or TRBV12-4 to TRBJ1-1, with D tentatively TRBD1 (5 bases). This CDR3 spans 12 amino acids. The V end was cut by 2 bases, the J end by 10 bases, with 11 bases between. CDR3 sequence (DNA): TGTGCCAGCAGTTTAAAGGGGCGAGGAGCTTTCTTT. It encodes CASSLKGRGAFF.

This chain links TRBV13 with TRBJ1-4; D unclear. Trimming left V 3 bases short and J 4 bases short, with 6 bases between. CDR3 size: 13 residues. Germline assignment: CDR1 PRHDT and CDR2 FYEKMQ (reference sequence). The CDR3 nucleotides read TGTGCCAGCAGCTTTGGACTTAATGAAAAACTGTTTTTT. Amino acids: CASSFGLNEKLFF. The full variable domain, with the rest looked up from reference TRBV13 and TRBJ1-4, is AAGVIQSPRHLIKEKRETATLKCYPIPRHDTVYWYQQGPGQDPQFLISFYEKMQSDKGSIPDRFSAQQFSDYHSELNMSSLELGDSALYFCASSFGLNEKLFFGSGTQLSVL.

This chain connects TRBV7-2 to TRBJ2-3, with a tentative D call TRBD2 (5 bases). This CDR3 contains 15 residues. The germline V gene has CDR1 SGHTA and CDR2 FQGNSA. The V and J ends lost 3 bases and 2 bases respectively, with 12 bases between them. The CDR3 is CASSLDGVNTDTQYF. The CDR3 DNA sequence: TGTGCCAGCAGCTTGGACGGGGTTAACACAGATACGCAGTATTTT.

The chain recombines TRBV5-4 with TRBJ2-1; maybe TRBD2 (6 bases). Germline V gene lookup returns CDR1 SGHNT and CDR2 YYREEE (reference sequence). The CDR3 extends over 14 amino acids. V lost 4 bases, J lost 3 bases, and 11 bases lay in between. The CDR3 nucleotides are TGTGCCAGCAGCCAAGAGGACTACTACAATGAGCAGTTCTTC. Translation: CASSQEDYYNEQFF.

The V and J genes are TRBV7-6 and TRBJ1-1; D may be TRBD1 (6 bases). In germline, CDR1 is SGHVS, CDR2 FNYEAQ. V gave up 1 base and J gave up 2 bases, with 8 bases separating them. The CDR3 totals 14 residues. The CDR3 nucleotides are TGTGCCAGCAGCTTAGGACAGGACAACACTGAAGCTTTCTTT. This codes for CASSLGQDNTEAFF.

The V and J genes are TRBV6-5 and TRBJ2-7; no clear D. V lost 7 bases and J 2 bases, leaving 12 bases between the germline ends. Germline V gene lookup returns CDR1 MNHEY and CDR2 SVGAGI. The CDR3 has 13 residues. CDR3 amino acids: CASTSKETYEQYF. As DNA, the CDR3 is TGTGCCAGCACCTCCAAGGAGACCTACGAGCAGTACTTC.

The chain uses TRBV5-4 and TRBJ2-3, with D unclear. With 0 bases removed from V and 4 bases from J, the gap between germline ends came to 3 bases. The germline V gene has CDR1 SGHNT and CDR2 YYREEE (reference sequence). CDR3 length equals 12 residues. This CDR3 is CASSLAADTQYF. The CDR3 nucleotides read TGTGCCAGCAGCTTGGCGGCAGATACGCAGTATTTT.